Listed below are T cell receptor beta chains from one sample, sequenced in a study of CD8+ T cells in alopecia areata. Using immunoSEQ multiplex PCR, the repertoire was profiled, and TCRdb retains in-frame clones only, with some absent. The sample lists under 200,000 clones; less than 70% were seen once. The material was CD4+ T cells sorted from blood, obtained at week 24, from a patient treated with tofacitinib. These TCRs come from a human donor with alopecia areata. CDR3s include the opening cysteine and the closing phenylalanine or tryptophan. The D gene is left open where the match is weak. Some rows have no size entry. The others give once, few or many, or a class for an expanded clone.

J gene,V gene,clone size,D gene,CDR3 protein,CDR3 DNA
TRBJ2-2,TRBV29-1,few,-,CSVVWTSNTGELFF,TGCAGCGTTGTATGGACATCGAACACCGGGGAGCTGTTTTTT
TRBJ2-2,TRBV5-6,few,TRBD1,CASSRDRASAELFF,TGTGCCAGCAGCAGAGACAGGGCTTCGGCGGAGCTGTTTTTT
TRBJ1-5,TRBV18,-,-,CASSELRVDNQPQHF,TGTGCCAGCTCTGAACTCCGGGTGGACAATCAGCCCCAGCATTTT
TRBJ2-2,TRBV27,-,-,CASSFTTGELFF,TGTGCCAGCAGTTTTACCACCGGGGAGCTGTTTTTT
TRBJ2-5,TRBV4-2,few,-,CASSQGGSGETQYF,TGTGCCAGCAGCCAAGGGGGCTCGGGAGAGACCCAGTACTTC
TRBJ2-7,TRBV29-1,-,-,CSVAGDITDYEQYF,TGCAGCGTGGCTGGGGACATAACGGACTACGAGCAGTACTTC
TRBJ2-3,TRBV5-6,few,-,CASSFIAADTQYF,TGTGCCAGCAGCTTTATCGCAGCAGATACGCAGTATTTT
TRBJ1-5,TRBV7-9,-,-,CASSPDRDQPQHF,TGTGCCAGCAGCCCGGACAGAGATCAGCCCCAGCATTTT
TRBJ2-5,TRBV6-1,-,-,CASSEGSNYQETQYF,TGTGCCAGCAGTGAGGGCAGCAACTATCAAGAGACCCAGTACTTC
TRBJ2-4,TRBV6-5,few,TRBD2,CASSYGGGAGNIQYF,TGTGCCAGCAGTTACGGCGGGGGGGCCGGAAACATTCAGTACTTC
TRBJ1-4,TRBV15,-,-,CATSRTWDEKLFF,TGTGCCACCAGCAGGACATGGGATGAAAAACTGTTTTTT
TRBJ1-5,TRBV19,-,-,CASKRGDGYQPQHF,TGTGCCAGTAAAAGGGGTGACGGCTATCAGCCCCAGCATTTT
TRBJ1-2,TRBV29-1,-,-,CSVAGGSSYGYTF,TGCAGCGTTGCGGGCGGGAGTAGCTATGGCTACACCTTC
TRBJ1-5,TRBV2,-,-,CASSEGGGRLNQPQHF,TGTGCCAGCAGTGAAGGGGGTGGACGGTTGAATCAGCCCCAGCATTTT
TRBJ2-7,TRBV11-3,few,-,CASSLDLPGFSYEQYF,TGTGCCAGCAGCTTAGACTTACCAGGCTTCTCCTACGAGCAGTACTTC
TRBJ1-2,TRBV7-2,-,TRBD1,CASSFQGQGGGGGYTF,TGTGCCAGCAGCTTCCAAGGACAGGGAGGTGGTGGTGGCTACACCTTC
TRBJ2-1,TRBV4-1,-,-,CASSQDGGEQFF,TGCGCCAGCAGCCAAGATGGCGGTGAGCAGTTCTTC
TRBJ2-5,TRBV6-5,-,TRBD1,CASSPGQGARETQYF,TGTGCCAGCAGTCCGGGACAGGGGGCGAGGGAGACCCAGTACTTC
TRBJ2-6,TRBV11-2,-,TRBD1,CASSPRTGSGANVLTF,TGTGCCAGCAGCCCCCGGACAGGTTCTGGGGCCAACGTCCTGACTTTC
TRBJ1-6,TRBV4-2,-,-,CASSQDTSSPLHF,TGTGCCAGCAGCCAAGATACGAGTTCACCCCTCCACTTT
TRBJ2-1,TRBV19,-,TRBD2,CASSIGAAGGYPEFF,TGTGCCAGTAGTATAGGCGCAGCGGGGGGGTACCCTGAGTTCTTC
TRBJ1-5,TRBV27,-,TRBD1,CASSSGTGNQPQHF,TGTGCCAGCAGTTCAGGGACAGGCAATCAGCCCCAGCATTTT
TRBJ2-3,TRBV10-3,-,-,CAISGGYTQYF,TGTGCCATCAGCGGGGGCTATACGCAGTATTTT
TRBJ1-2,TRBV14,once,-,CASSQTGYGYTF,TGTGCCAGCAGTCAAACAGGTTATGGCTACACCTTC
TRBJ1-1,TRBV14,once,-,CASSHPGGTAFF,TGTGCCAGCAGCCATCCGGGGGGGACGGCTTTCTTT
TRBJ2-5,TRBV29-1,-,-,CSVVLGTETQYF,TGCAGCGTTGTATTGGGAACAGAGACCCAGTACTTC
TRBJ2-7,TRBV2,-,-,CASSSTEYEQYF,TGTGCCAGCAGTTCGACAGAATACGAGCAGTACTTC
TRBJ2-3,TRBV9,-,TRBD2,CASSVGSSGNTDTQYF,TGTGCCAGCAGCGTAGGGTCCAGCGGGAACACAGATACGCAGTATTTT
TRBJ2-5,TRBV4-2,-,TRBD2,CASSQLPSGGQETQYF,TGTGCCAGCAGCCAACTTCCTAGCGGGGGACAAGAGACCCAGTACTTC
TRBJ2-7,TRBV5-1,-,-,CASSLDRVYEQYF,TGCGCCAGCAGCTTGGACAGGGTCTACGAGCAGTACTTC
TRBJ2-7,TRBV9,-,TRBD2,CASSGSVRLAPPYEQYF,TGTGCCAGCAGCGGCTCCGTGAGACTAGCTCCTCCCTACGAGCAGTACTTC
TRBJ1-4,TRBV9,few,TRBD1,CASNRGHNEKLFF,TGTGCCAGCAACAGGGGACATAATGAAAAACTGTTTTTT
TRBJ1-5,TRBV4-2,-,-,CASSQEGQPQHF,TGTGCCAGCAGCCAAGAGGGTCAGCCCCAGCATTTT
TRBJ2-4,TRBV12-5,-,TRBD1,CASGLGQGNDIQYF,TGTGCTAGTGGTTTGGGACAGGGGAACGACATTCAGTACTTC
TRBJ2-3,TRBV2,-,-,CASSERAGRRTDTQYF,TGTGCCAGCAGTGAAAGGGCGGGAAGGCGCACAGATACGCAGTATTTT
TRBJ2-2,TRBV7-9,few,-,CASRPPRDTGELFF,TGTGCCAGCAGACCCCCCAGGGACACCGGGGAGCTGTTTTTT
TRBJ1-6,TRBV5-1,once,-,CASSLEVLHF,TGCGCCAGCAGCTTGGAGGTCCTCCACTTT
TRBJ1-5,TRBV19,few,TRBD1,CASSRTGNNQPQHF,TGTGCCAGTTCCCGGACAGGGAATAATCAGCCCCAGCATTTT
TRBJ1-6,TRBV27,-,TRBD1,CASSLSRQGTSPLHF,TGTGCCAGCAGTTTATCCAGACAGGGGACTTCACCCCTCCACTTT
TRBJ2-7,TRBV4-1,-,TRBD1,CASSQQGQAEGEQYF,TGCGCCAGCAGCCAACAGGGACAGGCCGAGGGCGAGCAGTACTTC
TRBJ2-2,TRBV7-2,few,-,CASSLVPGARTGELFF,TGTGCCAGCAGCTTAGTTCCGGGGGCGAGGACCGGGGAGCTGTTTTTT
TRBJ2-7,TRBV6-5,-,-,CASRKDFTYEQYF,TGTGCCAGCAGGAAAGACTTTACCTACGAGCAGTACTTC
TRBJ1-1,TRBV2,few,TRBD1,CASSLQGSNTEAFF,TGTGCCAGCAGCTTACAGGGGTCGAACACTGAAGCTTTCTTT
TRBJ2-3,TRBV29-1,-,-,CSVDGLTGPDTQYF,TGCAGCGTCGACGGATTGACAGGACCGGATACGCAGTATTTT
TRBJ1-1,TRBV14,-,-,CASSPLSARTLNTEAFF,TGTGCCAGCAGCCCCCTATCAGCCCGGACTTTGAACACTGAAGCTTTCTTT
TRBJ1-5,TRBV15,-,-,CATSRVGARNQPQHF,TGTGCCACCAGCAGAGTCGGGGCGCGTAATCAGCCCCAGCATTTT
TRBJ2-6,TRBV2,few,TRBD1,CASRYESRDRSLSSGANVLTF,TGTGCCAGCAGATACGAGTCCCGGGACAGGTCCTTAAGCTCTGGGGCCAACGTCCTGACTTTC
TRBJ2-5,TRBV7-2,few,TRBD2,CASSLSSGDGTQYF,TGTGCCAGCAGCTTATCTAGCGGGGACGGGACCCAGTACTTC